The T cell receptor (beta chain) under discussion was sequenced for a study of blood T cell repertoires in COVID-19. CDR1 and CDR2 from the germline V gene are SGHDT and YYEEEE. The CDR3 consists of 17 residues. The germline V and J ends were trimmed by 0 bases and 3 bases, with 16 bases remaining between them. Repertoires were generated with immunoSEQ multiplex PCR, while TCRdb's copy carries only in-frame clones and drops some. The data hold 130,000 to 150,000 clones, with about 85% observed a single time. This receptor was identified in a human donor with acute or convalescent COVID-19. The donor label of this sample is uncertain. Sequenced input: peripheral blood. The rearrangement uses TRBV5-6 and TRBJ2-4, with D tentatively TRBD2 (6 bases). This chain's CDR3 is CASSLDVWGDGKNIQYF. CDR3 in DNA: TGTGCCAGCAGCTTGGATGTTTGGGGGGACGGCAAAAACATTCAGTACTTC.